Detailed here is one T cell receptor beta chain. The antigen is unknown. Sequencing used immunoSEQ multiplex PCR; TCRdb keeps in-frame clones, though not all of them. The sample contains around 27,000 clones, 75% to 95% of which appear only once. Germline lookup yields CDR1 LGHNA and CDR2 YNFKEQ. Trimming shortened V by 3 bases and J by 7 bases, and 12 bases separated the two germline ends. The CDR3 runs 14 residues. This sample is drawn from a study of monozygotic twins with cystic fibrosis. The overall study: Libraries were built from three micrograms of fragmented DNA using approximately 16 PCR cycles. Study outcomes and limitations: Monozygotic CF twins shared more identical nucleotide clonotypes than unrelated patients. In 13 of 16 pairs, V gene usage was closest to the co-twin's. Median Simpson clonality of approximately 0.009 suggested naive T cells predominated.

The gene calls are TRBV4-2 and TRBJ2-2; D is unclear. The receptor was derived from a girl aged 2 to 9 with cystic fibrosis. The source material was blood. The CDR3 loop is CASSQTMWGGELFF. Written as DNA, the CDR3 is TGTGCCAGCAGCCAGACAATGTGGGGCGGGGAGCTGTTTTTT.